This is a list of T cell receptor beta chains from one sample in a study of blood T cell repertoires in COVID-19. TCRdb's copy holds only in-frame clones and misses some; the assay was immunoSEQ multiplex PCR. This sample yields about 70,000 clones, of which roughly nine tenths are seen a single time; approximately 2.4% belongs to the top ten. The sample comprised peripheral blood. These receptors all stem from a man aged 45 to 65 with COVID-19, enrolled during active disease. The CDR3 runs from the conserved cysteine through the conserved F or W. Fields, in order: CDR3 length, clone size, J gene, D gene, V gene, CDR3 protein, CDR3 DNA. A D gene is named only where the DNA matches it firmly. Not every row has a clone size; where given, it reads once, few, many or a size class.

>15|-|TRBJ2-5|TRBD2|TRBV25-1
CASSDVLAGGRTQYF
TGTGCCAGCAGTGACGTGCTAGCGGGAGGTAGGACCCAGTACTTC
>15|-|TRBJ2-5|-|TRBV19
CASRNWEGGRETQYF
TGTGCCAGTAGAAACTGGGAGGGGGGACGGGAGACCCAGTACTTC
>16|few|TRBJ1-2|TRBD1|TRBV2
CASSLFPGQGADGYTF
TGTGCCAGCAGCCTTTTTCCGGGACAGGGGGCGGATGGCTACACCTTC
>13|-|TRBJ2-2|-|TRBV3-1/TRBV3-2
CASSQTDTGELFF
TGTGCCAGCAGCCAAACGGACACCGGGGAGCTGTTTTTT
>15|-|TRBJ2-1|-|TRBV7-3
CASSRPGLIGNEQFF
TGTGCCAGCAGCCGTCCGGGACTCATAGGCAATGAGCAGTTCTTC
>15|-|TRBJ2-3|-|TRBV5-1
CASSLEGGARDTQYF
TGCGCCAGCAGCTTGGAAGGTGGGGCTAGAGATACGCAGTATTTT
>13|-|TRBJ1-1|-|TRBV7-3
CASSGRENTEAFF
TGTGCCAGCAGCGGACGGGAGAACACTGAAGCTTTCTTT
>16|-|TRBJ1-1|-|TRBV5-4
CASSPGTRQANTEAFF
TGTGCCAGCAGCCCCGGAACTCGACAGGCGAACACTGAAGCTTTCTTT
>12|few|TRBJ1-1|-|TRBV27
CASSLGGGEAFF
TGTGCCAGCAGTTTAGGCGGGGGTGAGGCTTTCTTT
>14|-|TRBJ2-4|-|TRBV28
CASSSPPAKNIQYF
TGTGCCAGCAGTTCCCCCCCGGCCAAAAACATTCAGTACTTC
>13|-|TRBJ2-7|TRBD1|TRBV10-3
CAIGRTGAYEQYF
TGTGCCATCGGTAGAACAGGGGCCTACGAGCAGTACTTC
>14|-|TRBJ2-5|-|TRBV7-6
CASSTGPREETQYF
TGTGCCAGCAGCACCGGGCCGAGGGAGGAGACCCAGTACTTC
>14|-|TRBJ2-7|-|TRBV7-2
CASSDTPGPYEQYF
TGTGCCAGCAGCGATACGCCAGGCCCCTACGAGCAGTACTTC
>16|-|TRBJ1-2|-|TRBV18
CASSPGQGIVDYGYTF
TGTGCCAGCTCACCTGGGCAGGGAATAGTGGACTATGGCTACACCTTC
>11|-|TRBJ2-5|-|TRBV2
CASSDIETQYF
TGTGCCAGCAGTGACATAGAGACCCAGTACTTC
>16|-|TRBJ2-2|TRBD2|TRBV7-9
CASSLGLAGSTGELFF
TGTGCCAGCAGCCTCGGACTAGCGGGATCCACCGGGGAGCTGTTTTTT
>15|-|TRBJ1-3|TRBD1|TRBV29-1
CSVEGGGASGNTIYF
TGCAGCGTTGAAGGAGGGGGCGCCTCTGGAAACACCATATATTTT
>15|-|TRBJ2-3|-|TRBV7-7
CASSLGSGPTDTQYF
TGTGCCAGCAGCTTAGGGAGCGGGCCAACAGATACGCAGTATTTT
>17|-|TRBJ2-3|TRBD2|TRBV25-1
CASSEAWAGGRSDTQYF
TGTGCCAGCAGTGAGGCCTGGGCGGGAGGGAGGTCAGATACGCAGTATTTT
>18|-|TRBJ1-2|TRBD1|TRBV4-1
CASSDARGGVEANYGYTF
TGCGCCAGCAGCGATGCCAGAGGGGGCGTTGAAGCTAACTATGGCTACACCTTC
>15|-|TRBJ2-7|-|TRBV7-2
CASSLRNPGAYEQYF
TGTGCCAGCAGCTTGAGAAACCCGGGGGCCTACGAGCAGTACTTC
>13|-|TRBJ2-7|-|TRBV29-1
CSARDVTAYEQYF
TGCAGCGCCAGGGATGTTACCGCCTACGAGCAGTACTTC
>15|once|TRBJ2-2|-|TRBV2
CASSESNTITGELFF
TGTGCCAGCAGTGAAAGTAACACTATTACCGGGGAGCTGTTTTTT
>14|-|TRBJ2-3|TRBD2|TRBV28
CASTPGTSGDTQYF
TGTGCCAGCACCCCCGGGACTAGTGGGGATACGCAGTATTTT
>18|-|TRBJ1-3|TRBD1|TRBV30
CAWTSGTGTLFSGNTIYF
TGTGCCTGGACCTCCGGGACAGGGACCCTTTTCTCTGGAAACACCATATATTTT
>16|-|TRBJ2-3|TRBD1|TRBV4-2
CASSQIGQGATDTQYF
TGTGCCAGCAGCCAAATAGGACAGGGGGCCACAGATACGCAGTATTTT
>13|-|TRBJ2-5|-|TRBV5-1
CASTEGARETQYF
TGCGCCAGCACGGAGGGCGCACGAGAGACCCAGTACTTC
>14|-|TRBJ2-7|TRBD2|TRBV7-2
CASSSSSGYYEQYF
TGTGCCAGCAGCTCGTCTAGCGGGTACTACGAGCAGTACTTC
>12|-|TRBJ1-6|-|TRBV28
CASSSGLSPLHF
TGTGCCAGCAGCTCGGGTCTCTCACCCCTCCACTTT
>13|-|TRBJ1-2|TRBD1|TRBV6-5
CATRQGRDYGYTF
TGTGCCACCCGACAGGGTCGGGACTATGGCTACACCTTC
>16|-|TRBJ2-1|-|TRBV4-2
CASSQETQGGLSEQFF
TGTGCCAGCAGCCAAGAAACCCAGGGGGGATTGAGTGAGCAGTTCTTC
>17|-|TRBJ2-5|-|TRBV4-2
CASSQGSIVSPQETQYF
TGTGCCAGCAGCCAAGGGAGCATAGTGAGTCCCCAAGAGACCCAGTACTTC
>15|-|TRBJ2-7|-|TRBV5-1
CASSRNQGFGHEQYF
TGCGCCAGCAGTCGTAACCAGGGTTTCGGGCACGAGCAGTACTTC
>16|-|TRBJ2-5|TRBD1|TRBV5-1
CASSLGVGTGQETQYF
TGCGCCAGCAGCTTGGGGGTCGGGACAGGGCAAGAGACCCAGTACTTC
>14|-|TRBJ2-3|-|TRBV21-1
CASPGGVPIDTQYF
TGTGCCAGCCCTGGCGGGGTCCCCATTGATACGCAGTATTTT
>17|-|TRBJ2-3|TRBD2|TRBV20-1
CSASPLAGGPATDTQYF
TGCAGTGCTAGTCCCCTAGCGGGAGGGCCGGCGACAGATACGCAGTATTTT
>15|-|TRBJ1-4|TRBD1|TRBV5-1
CASSTGQGFNEKLFF
TGCGCCAGCAGCACGGGACAGGGCTTTAATGAAAAACTGTTTTTT
>14|-|TRBJ2-3|-|TRBV7-9
CASRPYLRTDTQYF
TGTGCCAGCAGACCTTACCTACGCACAGATACGCAGTATTTT
>13|-|TRBJ2-3|-|TRBV7-2
CASRSLASDTQYF
TGTGCCAGCAGATCGCTCGCGTCAGATACGCAGTATTTT
>14|-|TRBJ2-7|TRBD2|TRBV5-6
CASSLVVGGNEQYF
TGTGCCAGCAGCTTGGTCGTGGGGGGGAACGAGCAGTACTTC
>13|-|TRBJ1-2|TRBD1|TRBV7-3
CASSSDRGRGYTF
TGTGCCAGCAGCTCAGACAGGGGGCGAGGCTACACCTTC
>13|few|TRBJ1-6|-|TRBV30
CAWSGREGSPLHF
TGTGCCTGGAGTGGCCGGGAGGGTTCACCCCTCCACTTT
>13|few|TRBJ2-5|TRBD2|TRBV27
CASGLAGYETQYF
TGTGCCAGCGGATTAGCGGGATACGAGACCCAGTACTTC
>15|-|TRBJ2-2|TRBD1|TRBV6-5
CASSYAGTDTGELFF
TGTGCCAGCAGTTACGCAGGGACAGACACCGGGGAGCTGTTTTTT
>19|once|TRBJ2-4|-|TRBV11-2
CASSLDWALATVAKNIQYF
TGTGCCAGCAGCTTAGATTGGGCACTAGCCACCGTAGCCAAAAACATTCAGTACTTC
>14|-|TRBJ1-1|TRBD1|TRBV11-2
CASSFDRVNTEAFF
TGTGCCAGCAGCTTTGACAGGGTGAACACTGAAGCTTTCTTT
>15|-|TRBJ2-1|TRBD2|TRBV19
CASRPTSGSSNEQFF
TGTGCCAGTAGACCAACTAGCGGGAGTTCAAATGAGCAGTTCTTC
>14|-|TRBJ1-5|TRBD1|TRBV6-5
CASSPGQGNQPQHF
TGTGCCAGCAGCCCAGGACAGGGCAATCAGCCCCAGCATTTT
>17|once|TRBJ2-3|-|TRBV12-1
CASSLTLGQGETDTQYF
TGTGCCAGCAGCCTAACCCTGGGACAGGGTGAGACAGATACGCAGTATTTT
>15|-|TRBJ1-2|TRBD1|TRBV6-5
CASSKTGVWYYGYTF
TGTGCCAGCAGTAAAACAGGGGTGTGGTACTATGGCTACACCTTC
>15|-|TRBJ1-6|TRBD1|TRBV4-1
CASSQAGTVNSPLHF
TGCGCCAGCAGCCAGGCCGGGACAGTCAATTCACCCCTCCACTTT
>12|once|TRBJ1-5|-|TRBV3-1/TRBV3-2
CASSQAGQPQHF
TGTGCCAGCAGCCAAGCGGGTCAGCCCCAGCATTTT
>15|-|TRBJ2-4|-|TRBV5-4
CASSSNRGAQSIQYF
TGTGCCAGCAGCTCCAACCGGGGGGCGCAATCCATTCAGTACTTC
>13|-|TRBJ1-4|-|TRBV28
CASSPWADEKLFF
TGTGCCAGCAGTCCCTGGGCTGATGAAAAACTGTTTTTT
>13|-|TRBJ2-7|-|TRBV5-1
CASSLDPGIEQYF
TGCGCCAGCAGCTTGGATCCCGGGATCGAGCAGTACTTC
>13|-|TRBJ2-3|-|TRBV25-1
CASSEGGSDTQYF
TGTGCCAGCAGTGAAGGGGGGTCAGATACGCAGTATTTT
>15|-|TRBJ1-2|TRBD1|TRBV19
CASSETGAGNYGYTF
TGTGCCAGTAGTGAGACAGGGGCCGGCAACTATGGCTACACCTTC